Here is one T cell receptor beta chain with its context. This entry belongs to a study of T cell responses to AZD1222 COVID-19 vaccine. V lost 4 bases and J lost 4; bases outside the gene matches: 6. The CDR3 length is 14 residues. In germline, CDR1 is SNHLY, CDR2 FYNNEI. Sequenced by immunoSEQ multiplex PCR; TCRdb stores in-frame clones only, minus some. The sample has about 150,000 clones, 80% to 85% seen once. The specimen comprised peripheral blood, sampled on day 0 of MenACWY control vaccination. This chain joins TRBV2 and TRBJ1-2; 7 positions match TRBD1. This receptor was obtained from an adult in good health. The CDR3 loop is CASSAQGVLYGYTF. Here the CDR3 DNA reads TGTGCCAGCAGTGCCCAGGGGGTCCTCTATGGCTACACCTTC.